This T cell receptor beta chain is from a study of cytomegalovirus exposure and HLA in healthy donors. PCR primers comprised 60 Vbeta and 13 Jbeta primers. Sequencing was performed with immunoSEQ multiplex PCR; in TCRdb, only in-frame clones are kept and a portion is missing. The table shows more than 100,000 clones, with over 60% occurring only once. This CDR3 contains 17 residues. With 5 bases clipped from V and 1 base from J, the junction kept 8 bases outside the gene matches. In germline, CDR1 is SGHTA, CDR2 FQGNSA. The clonotype originates from a middle-aged woman in good health and CMV-seropositive. The sample was PBMCs. This chain connects TRBV7-2 to TRBJ1-2; 12 nucleotides line up with TRBD1. The CDR3 coding sequence is TGTGCCAGCAGCCGTCCCGGGACAGGGGGCAGTAACTATGGCTACACCTTC. Residues: CASSRPGTGGSNYGYTF.